One sample yielded the 15 T cell receptor beta chains listed below, sequenced in a study of cytomegalovirus exposure and HLA in healthy donors. It was with 60 Vbeta and 13 Jbeta primers that the PCR ran. Using immunoSEQ multiplex PCR, the repertoire was profiled, and TCRdb retains in-frame clones only, with some absent. The top ten hold about a fifth of the sample, which has 80,000 or so clones, approximately 74% seen once. Sequenced sample: PBMCs. The source is a man aged 25 to 40 in good health and CMV-seropositive.

V usage is TRBV27 and J usage is TRBJ2-1; 9 nucleotides line up with TRBD2. J gave up 0 bases and V 5 bases, and 8 bases lay outside the gene matches. Germline-derived CDR1 and CDR2 are MNHEY and SMNVEV (reference sequence). The CDR3 covers 17 residues. The CDR3 DNA follows: TGTGCCAGCAGTAGTGGGACTAGCTTAAGCTCCTACAATGAGCAGTTCTTC. This sequence encodes CASSSGTSLSSYNEQFF.

The V and J genes are TRBV27 and TRBJ2-5, with D unclear. This CDR3 has 14 amino acids. V lost 2 bases, J lost 4 bases, and 11 bases lay in between. CDR1 is MNHEY, CDR2 SMNVEV, per germline (reference sequence). In DNA, the CDR3 is TGTGCCAGCAGTTTACGAGGTGGATTAGAGACCCAGTACTTC. Its protein is CASSLRGGLETQYF.

This chain connects TRBV28 to TRBJ2-3; 9 nucleotides align to TRBD2. With 0 bases clipped from V and 1 base from J, the junction kept 2 bases outside the gene matches. Germline CDR1 MDHEN, CDR2 SYDVKM. There are 16 residues in the CDR3. The CDR3 region has the DNA TGTGCCAGCAGTTTATGTTTAGCGGGGGGCACAGATACGCAGTATTTT. It translates to CASSLCLAGGTDTQYF.

A few counts support this clone. V and J are TRBV4-3 and TRBJ1-1; 9 positions match TRBD1. The length of the CDR3 is 16 residues. Germline V lookup: CDR1 LGHNA, CDR2 YSLEER. The J segment lost 5 bases and the V segment lost 0 bases, leaving 7 bases of the junction unmatched. The CDR3: CASSQDGTGWETEAFF. As DNA, the CDR3 is TGCGCCAGCAGCCAAGATGGGACAGGGTGGGAGACTGAAGCTTTCTTT.

This chain links TRBV7-2 with TRBJ2-1, with D unclear. CDR1 is SGHTA, CDR2 FQGNSA, per germline. The CDR3 runs 15 residues. Trimming took off 0 bases at V and 0 bases at J, with 6 bases between the two ends. CDR3 sequence (DNA): TGTGCCAGCAGCTTAGCGAGGAGCTCCTACAATGAGCAGTTCTTC. Its protein is CASSLARSSYNEQFF. Complete variable domain (other parts from reference TRBV7-2 and TRBJ2-1): GAGVSQSPSNKVTEKGKDVELRCDPISGHTALYWYRQSLGQGLEFLIYFQGNSAPDKSGLPSDRFSAERTGGSVSTLTIQRTQQEDSAVYLCASSLARSSYNEQFFGPGTRLTVL.

The chain uses TRBV6-1 and TRBJ2-3, with D perhaps matching TRBD2 (5 bases). The germline CDR1 and CDR2 sequences are MNHNS and SASEGT. CDR3 length: 15 amino acids. Trimming cost V 0 bases and J 1 base, with 8 bases left between them. Here the CDR3 DNA reads TGTGCCAGCAGTGAAGCTAGCGAGGGCACAGATACGCAGTATTTT. It translates to CASSEASEGTDTQYF.

This clone was recorded only once. V gene TRBV5-4 combines with J gene TRBJ2-7, with D maybe TRBD2 (5 bases). The V and J ends lost 4 bases and 5 bases respectively, with 19 bases between them. CDR1 is SGHNT and CDR2 is YYREEE in the germline V gene (reference sequence). The CDR3 is 15 residues long. CDR3 bases: TGTGCCAGCAGCCCAGTAAATGAGGGAGCCAACGAGCAGTACTTC. The encoded protein is CASSPVNEGANEQYF.

The V call is TRBV5-5, the J call TRBJ1-6; the D is unclear. The V gene lost 2 bases and the J gene lost 7 bases, with 10 bases spanning the gap. Per germline, CDR1 SGHKS and CDR2 YYEKEE (reference sequence). There are 14 residues in the CDR3. For the CDR3, the DNA is TGTGCCAGCAGCTTACCCCCAGGAAATTCACCCCTCCACTTT. As protein: CASSLPPGNSPLHF.

In DNA, the CDR3 is TGTGCCAGCAGCCTGAGCAAAAGCAAATCCACAGATACGCAGTATTTT. Its translation: CASSLSKSKSTDTQYF. The chain carries TRBV5-7 and TRBJ2-3; D not certain. TRBV5-7 is designated an ORF whose function remains uncertain. The V and J ends lost 4 bases and 2 bases respectively, with 17 bases between them. This CDR3 is built from 16 residues.

V is TRBV6-5 and J is TRBJ2-5; no firm D call. The CDR3 spans 15 residues. Germline values: CDR1 MNHEY, CDR2 SVGAGI. The V end lost 2 bases, the J end lost 2 bases, and 12 bases lay between the germline ends. The CDR3 sequence: CASSYSLPGQETQYF. DNA for the CDR3: TGTGCCAGCAGTTACAGCCTTCCCGGGCAAGAGACCCAGTACTTC.

This chain connects TRBV29-1 to TRBJ2-2, with TRBD2 as a possible D gene (6 bases). V dropped 7 bases and J dropped 5 bases, with 17 bases sitting between them. CDR1 SQVTM and CDR2 ANQGSEA come from the germline V gene. This CDR3 has 14 amino acids. CDR3 DNA: TGCAGCGCCGAAGGAGGGGTTAGAACCGGGGAGCTGTTTTTT. Its protein product is CSAEGGVRTGELFF.

This clone was observed a few times. The chain couples TRBV5-1 to TRBJ1-6; the match to TRBD1 covers 9 bases. The CDR3 is made up of 15 amino acids. V shed 5 bases, J shed 8 bases, and the junction held 8 bases outside the gene matches. In germline, CDR1 is SGHRS, CDR2 YFSETQ. Here the CDR3 DNA reads TGCGCCAGCAGGGTATCGGGACAGGGAGATTCACCCCTCCACTTT. Its translation: CASRVSGQGDSPLHF.

The J gene is TRBJ1-5, the V gene TRBV19; D not resolved. CDR1 is LNHDA and CDR2 is SQIVND in the germline V gene (reference sequence). Trimming pared 4 bases from V and 3 bases from J, leaving 7 bases between. This CDR3 region has 13 residues. As DNA, the CDR3 is TGTGCCAGTAGTACCACAGTCAATCAGCCCCAGCATTTT. As protein: CASSTTVNQPQHF.

The CDR3 protein is CASSNGQGRTNEQYF. The CDR3 DNA reads TGTGCCAGCAGCAACGGACAGGGGAGAACGAACGAGCAGTACTTC. The rearrangement uses TRBV11-1 and TRBJ2-7; 9 bases map to TRBD1. Losses at the gene ends were 5 bases for V and 5 bases for J; bases not matched to a gene: 10. This CDR3 has 15 residues. Germline CDR1 and CDR2: SGHAT and FQDESV (reference sequence). The whole variable domain, remainder taken from reference TRBV11-1 and TRBJ2-7, is EAEVAQSPRYKITEKSQAVAFWCDPISGHATLYWYRQILGQGPELLVQFQDESVVDDSQLPKDRFSAERLKGVDSTLKIQPAELGDSAMYLCASSNGQGRTNEQYFGPGTRLTVT.

V usage is TRBV28 and J usage is TRBJ2-4; 8 bases are a match to TRBD1. The V gene's germline CDR1 is MDHEN and CDR2 SYDVKM. V lost 5 bases, J lost 6 bases, and 3 bases stayed unmatched. The CDR3 extends over 13 amino acids. The CDR3 DNA is TGTGCCAGCAGTCCGGACAGGGTAAACATTCAGTACTTC. Translated, it gives CASSPDRVNIQYF.